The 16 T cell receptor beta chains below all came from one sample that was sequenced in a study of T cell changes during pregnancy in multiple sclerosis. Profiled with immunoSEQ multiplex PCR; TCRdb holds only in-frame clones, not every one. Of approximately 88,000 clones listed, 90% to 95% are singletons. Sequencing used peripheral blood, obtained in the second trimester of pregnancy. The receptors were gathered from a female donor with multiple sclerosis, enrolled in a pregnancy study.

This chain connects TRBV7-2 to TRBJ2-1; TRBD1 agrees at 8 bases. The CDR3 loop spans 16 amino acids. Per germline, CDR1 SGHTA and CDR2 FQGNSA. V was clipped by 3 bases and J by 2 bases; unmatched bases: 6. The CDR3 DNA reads TGTGCCAGCAGCTTCGCAACAGGGGGAACCTACAATGAGCAGTTCTTC. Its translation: CASSFATGGTYNEQFF.

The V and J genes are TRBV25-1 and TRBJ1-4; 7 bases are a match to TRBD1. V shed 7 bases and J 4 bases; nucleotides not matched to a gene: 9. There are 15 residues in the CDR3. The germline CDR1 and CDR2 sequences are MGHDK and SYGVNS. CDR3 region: CASTQGVGDNEKLFF. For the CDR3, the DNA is TGTGCCAGCACCCAGGGGGTGGGGGATAATGAAAAACTGTTTTTT.

CDR3 sequence (DNA): TGTGCCAGCAGCGAGACCGAGACTAGCGTATACAATGAGCAGTTCTTC. The encoded protein is CASSETETSVYNEQFF. The chain employs TRBV7-6 and TRBJ2-1, with 8 bases aligning to TRBD2. The CDR3 consists of 16 residues. With 5 bases clipped from V and 4 bases from J, the junction kept 10 bases outside the gene matches. CDR1 is SGHVS and CDR2 is FNYEAQ in the germline V gene.

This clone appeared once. The CDR3 loop reads CASSQDRGGTIPSYEQYF. CDR3 bases: TGTGCCAGCAGCCAAGATCGAGGGGGCACTATACCCTCCTACGAGCAGTACTTC. The chain uses TRBV14 and TRBJ2-7; TRBD1 agrees at 7 bases. CDR1 is SGHDN and CDR2 is FVKESK in the germline V gene. This CDR3 is 18 amino acids long. V lost 0 bases to trimming and J lost 0 bases; unmatched junction nucleotides: 11.

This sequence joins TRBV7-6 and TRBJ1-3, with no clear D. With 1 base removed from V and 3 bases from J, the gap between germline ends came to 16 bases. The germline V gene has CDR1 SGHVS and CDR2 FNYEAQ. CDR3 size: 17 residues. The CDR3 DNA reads TGTGCCAGCAGCTTAGATTCATTCCGGGGTGGTGGAAACACCATATATTTT. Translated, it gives CASSLDSFRGGGNTIYF.

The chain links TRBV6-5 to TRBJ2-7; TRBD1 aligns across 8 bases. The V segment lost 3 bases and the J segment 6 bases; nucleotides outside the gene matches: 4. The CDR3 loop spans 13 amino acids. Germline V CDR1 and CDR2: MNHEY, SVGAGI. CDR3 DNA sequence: TGTGCCAGCAGTTATTCAGGGGGCGGCGAGCAGTACTTC. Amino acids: CASSYSGGGEQYF.

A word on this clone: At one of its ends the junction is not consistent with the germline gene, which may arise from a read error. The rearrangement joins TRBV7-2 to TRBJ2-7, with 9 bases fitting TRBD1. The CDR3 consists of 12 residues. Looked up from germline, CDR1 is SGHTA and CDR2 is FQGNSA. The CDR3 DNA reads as TGTGCCAGCAGCTTAGATATGACAGGGGGGAACTTC. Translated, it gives CASSLDMTGGNF.

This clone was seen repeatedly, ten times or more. Here the CDR3 DNA reads TGTGCCAGCAGGGATCAAATCGGGACTAGCGGGAGGAGGGAGCAGTACTTC. Its protein is CASRDQIGTSGRREQYF. V and J are TRBV21-1 and TRBJ2-7; the table's D call of TRBD2 was not tested on the DNA. TRBV21-1 corresponds to a pseudogene. This CDR3 has 17 residues.

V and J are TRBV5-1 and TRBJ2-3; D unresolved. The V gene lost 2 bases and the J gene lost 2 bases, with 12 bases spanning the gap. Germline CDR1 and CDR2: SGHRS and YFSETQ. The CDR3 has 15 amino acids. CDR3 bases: TGCGCCAGCAGCTTAACAGTGCCCCACACAGATACGCAGTATTTT. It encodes CASSLTVPHTDTQYF. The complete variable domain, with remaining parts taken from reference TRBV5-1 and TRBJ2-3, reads KAGVTQTPRYLIKTRGQQVTLSCSPISGHRSVSWYQQTPGQGLQFLFEYFSETQRNKGNFPGRFSGRQFSNSRSEMNVSTLELGDSALYLCASSLTVPHTDTQYFGPGTRLTVL.

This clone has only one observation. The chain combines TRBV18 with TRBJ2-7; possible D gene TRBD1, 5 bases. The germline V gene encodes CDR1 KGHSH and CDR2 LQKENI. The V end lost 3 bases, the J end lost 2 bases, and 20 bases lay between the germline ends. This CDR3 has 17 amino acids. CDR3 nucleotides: TGTGCCAGCTCACCGTCGATTGTCAGGGCCAGCACCTACGAGCAGTACTTC. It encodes CASSPSIVRASTYEQYF.

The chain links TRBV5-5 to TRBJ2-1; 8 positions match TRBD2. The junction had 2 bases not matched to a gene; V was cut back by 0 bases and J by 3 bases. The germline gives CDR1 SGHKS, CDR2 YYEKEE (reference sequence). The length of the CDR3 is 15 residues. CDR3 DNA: TGTGCCAGCAGCTTGGGGCTAGCGGGCTACAATGAGCAGTTCTTC. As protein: CASSLGLAGYNEQFF.

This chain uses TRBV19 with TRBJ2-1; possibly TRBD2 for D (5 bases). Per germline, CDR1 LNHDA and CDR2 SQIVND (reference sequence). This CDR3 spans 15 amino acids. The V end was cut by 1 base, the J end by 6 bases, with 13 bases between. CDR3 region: CASSIVGTRGNEQFF. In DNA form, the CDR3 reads TGTGCCAGTAGTATAGTTGGAACACGGGGCAATGAGCAGTTCTTC.

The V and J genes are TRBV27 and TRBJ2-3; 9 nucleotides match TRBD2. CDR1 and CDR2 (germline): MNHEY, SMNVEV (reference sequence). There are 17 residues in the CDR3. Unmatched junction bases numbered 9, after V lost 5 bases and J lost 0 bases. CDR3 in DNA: TGTGCCAGCAGTCAACAACCCCTAGCGGGAAGCACAGATACGCAGTATTTT. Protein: CASSQQPLAGSTDTQYF.

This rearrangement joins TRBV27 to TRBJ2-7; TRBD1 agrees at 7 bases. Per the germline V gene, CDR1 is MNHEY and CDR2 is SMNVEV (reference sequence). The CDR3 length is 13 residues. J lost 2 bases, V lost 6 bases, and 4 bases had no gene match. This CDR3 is CASRQGQTYEQYF. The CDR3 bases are TGTGCCAGCAGGCAGGGACAGACCTACGAGCAGTACTTC.

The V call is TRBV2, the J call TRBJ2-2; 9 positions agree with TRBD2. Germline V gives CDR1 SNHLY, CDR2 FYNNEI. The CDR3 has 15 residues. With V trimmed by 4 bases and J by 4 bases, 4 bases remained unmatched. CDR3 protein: CASSGDSGGTGELFF. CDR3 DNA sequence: TGTGCCAGCAGTGGTGATAGCGGGGGCACCGGGGAGCTGTTTTTT.

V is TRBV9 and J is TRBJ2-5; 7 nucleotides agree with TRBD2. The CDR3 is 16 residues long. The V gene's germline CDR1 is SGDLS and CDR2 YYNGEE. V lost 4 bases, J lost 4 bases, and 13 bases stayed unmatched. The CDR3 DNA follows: TGTGCCAGCAGCAAGGGGTTGGCGGGAGAGCGAGAGACCCAGTACTTC. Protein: CASSKGLAGERETQYF.